This entry concerns a single T cell receptor (beta chain). These data come from a study of blood T cell repertoires in COVID-19. Overall study: Acute and convalescent COVID-19 samples came from the United States, Italy and Spain. T cells, B-cell-depleted T cells, or PBMCs supplied cDNA or gDNA.

The CDR3 has 16 amino acids. V shed 2 bases and J shed 3 bases, with 20 bases lying between them. Germline V gene sequence: CDR1 GTSNPN, CDR2 SVGIG (reference sequence). Clones were read by immunoSEQ multiplex PCR, and TCRdb kept only the in-frame ones, dropping some. This sample has about 58,000 clones; roughly three quarters occur once, and the top ten carry under 35%. The sequence came from a human donor in a cohort sampled during active COVID-19. The rearrangement uses TRBV30 and TRBJ2-7; D gene unclear. Sequencing was done on a sample of peripheral blood. The CDR3 nucleotides are TGTGCCTGGAGTCCCCCAAGAACGGCGGATAACTACGAGCAGTACTTC. Translating gives CAWSPPRTADNYEQYF.